Here is one T cell receptor (beta chain) with its context. Germline V gives CDR1 KGHDR, CDR2 SFDVKD. There are 15 residues in the CDR3. The ends lost 2 bases at V and 5 bases at J; junction bases unmatched: 6. This sample stems from a study of brain T cells in children with intractable seizures. Time point noted: blood from clinic visit 5 months post-surgery; TSC patient then seizure free. Pre-surgery treatment included at least one anti-epileptic drug. Clones were sequenced by immunoSEQ multiplex PCR, and TCRdb holds only the in-frame ones, with some missing. The sample consists of 300,000 to 400,000 clones, over 90% of them appearing once.

The genes are TRBV24-1 and TRBJ1-1; 8 bases line up with TRBD1. This TCR derives from a boy in the first two years of life with tuberous sclerosis and intractable seizures. The source was peripheral blood, collected less than 6 months after surgery. The CDR3 loop reads CATSDSRQGRTEAFF. The DNA for the CDR3 is TGTGCCACCAGTGATTCTCGACAGGGGAGAACTGAAGCTTTCTTT.